The 25 T cell receptor beta chains presented below share a single source sample, sequenced in a study of blood T cells in healthy people across ages. The use of a sample-barcoded 5' primer and a J-beta primer mix characterized a second PCR of about 6 to 11 cycles. In TCRdb, the 5' RACE reads were re-called with MiXCR into one record per CDR3 protein. The repertoire holds about 1.5 million distinct CDR3 sequences, with less than 45% as singletons. The sequenced sample consisted of blood. Receptors were obtained from a woman between 18 and 29 years old in good health.

The chain links TRBV6-5 to TRBJ1-2, with D perhaps matching TRBD1 (5 bases). The CDR3 extends over 15 amino acids. V lost 6 bases, J lost 3 bases, and 17 bases lay in between. CDR1 and CDR2 (germline): MNHEY, SVGAGI. The DNA for the CDR3 is TGTGCCAGCAGCCAGGGTGAGGGCTCATACTATGGCTACACCTTC. Amino acids: CASSQGEGSYYGYTF.

This rearrangement joins TRBV6-6 to TRBJ2-1; possibly TRBD2 for D (6 bases). The germline CDR1 and CDR2 sequences are MNHNY and SVGAGI (reference sequence). V lost 2 bases to trimming and J lost 12 bases, with 11 bases between them. The CDR3 runs to 12 residues. CDR3 DNA: TGTGCCAGCAGTTACGGCGGGGTAGGGCAGTTCTTC. Its translation is CASSYGGVGQFF.

The chain uses TRBV5-5 and TRBJ2-7, with D tentatively TRBD1 or TRBD2 (5 bases each). The germline gives CDR1 SGHKS, CDR2 YYEKEE (reference sequence). Deletions cut 5 bases from V and 7 bases from J, with 19 bases between. This CDR3 spans 14 amino acids. The CDR3 DNA reads as TGTGCCAGCAGTTCGGGACCTCCAGGAGGTGAGCAGTACTTC. Translated: CASSSGPPGGEQYF. Variable domain in full (rest from reference TRBV5-5 and TRBJ2-7): DAGVTQSPTHLIKTRGQQVTLRCSPISGHKSVSWYQQVLGQGPQFIFQYYEKEERGRGNFPDRFSARQFPNYSSELNVNALLLGDSALYLCASSSGPPGGEQYFGPGTRLTVT.

This chain links TRBV3-1 with TRBJ2-5; weak D call: TRBD2 (5 bases). V dropped 4 bases and J dropped 3 bases, with 15 bases sitting between them. CDR1 LGHDT and CDR2 YNNKEL come from the germline V gene (reference sequence). The CDR3 runs 15 residues. CDR3 residues: CASSRQSGDKETQYF. As DNA, the CDR3 is TGTGCCAGCAGCCGTCAGAGCGGAGATAAAGAGACCCAGTACTTC.

This clonotype was picked up a small number of times. This rearrangement joins TRBV12-3 or TRBV12-4 to TRBJ2-1; 9 bases line up with TRBD2. Germline trimming cut 5 bases from V and 3 bases from J; bases unmatched to any gene: 8. The CDR3 spans 16 residues. Here the CDR3 DNA reads TGTGCCAGCAGTACCTTAGCGGGAGTCCACTACAATGAGCAGTTCTTC. It yields the protein CASSTLAGVHYNEQFF.

J is TRBJ2-7 and V is TRBV7-9; D is possibly TRBD1 (5 bases). The germline V gene has CDR1 SEHNR and CDR2 FQNEAQ (reference sequence). The CDR3 is made up of 16 amino acids. Between the trimmed V and J ends, which lost 2 bases and 3 bases, there was a span of 17 bases. The CDR3 DNA reads TGTGCCAGCAGCTTAAAGGGGTCGTCAGATCTCTACGAGCAGTACTTC. It translates to CASSLKGSSDLYEQYF.

V gene TRBV6-5 combines with J gene TRBJ2-1; the D gene could be TRBD1 or TRBD2 (5 bases each). CDR1 is MNHEY, CDR2 SVGAGI, per germline. V dropped 6 bases and J dropped 6 bases, with 15 bases sitting between them. This CDR3 region has 14 residues. The CDR3 is CASSARDGSNEQFF. CDR3 nucleotides: TGTGCCAGCAGCGCCCGGGACGGGTCCAATGAGCAGTTCTTC.

This clonotype appeared many times. The gene calls are TRBV29-1 and TRBJ2-7, with unresolved D. The V gene's germline CDR1 is SQVTM and CDR2 ANQGSEA. Deletions cut 7 bases from V and 3 bases from J, with 16 bases between. The CDR3 is 13 residues long. The CDR3 DNA follows: TGCAGCGCCGGCGGCAAGAGTTTCTACGAGCAGTACTTC. It encodes CSAGGKSFYEQYF.

This clonotype has more than one count but fewer than ten. The gene calls are TRBV11-2 and TRBJ1-2, with a weak D call TRBD1 (6 bases). Per the germline V gene, CDR1 is SGHAT and CDR2 is FQNNGV. The CDR3 extends over 15 amino acids. V was trimmed by 5 bases and J by 2 bases, leaving 15 bases between them. This CDR3 reads CASSPPSGTNYGYTF. DNA of the CDR3: TGTGCCAGCAGCCCACCTTCGGGGACAAACTATGGCTACACCTTC.

The chain couples TRBV10-3 to TRBJ2-1, with TRBD2 matching over 14 bases. V shed 3 bases and J 7 bases; nucleotides not matched to a gene: 5. The germline CDR1 and CDR2 sequences are ENHRY and SYGVKD. This CDR3 has 16 amino acids. The CDR3 protein is CAISDRTSGGTNEQFF. In DNA, the CDR3 is TGTGCCATCAGTGATCGGACTAGCGGGGGGACGAATGAGCAGTTCTTC.

This rearrangement joins TRBV7-2 to TRBJ2-1; 11 bases fit TRBD2. Looked up from germline, CDR1 is SGHTA and CDR2 is FQGNSA. Germline trimming cut 3 bases from V and 7 bases from J; bases unmatched to any gene: 5. This CDR3 has 15 amino acids. The CDR3 here is CASSFLAGGANEQFF. Written as DNA, the CDR3 is TGTGCCAGCAGCTTCCTAGCGGGAGGAGCAAATGAGCAGTTCTTC.

This clonotype was detected only a few times. V and J are TRBV27 and TRBJ2-7; 10 nucleotides line up with TRBD1. The CDR3 runs 15 residues. V lost 3 bases and J lost 7; bases outside the gene matches: 9. Per germline, CDR1 MNHEY and CDR2 SMNVEV (reference sequence). The CDR3 DNA follows: TGTGCCAGCAGTTTGCTGAGGACAGGGGGGCTGGAGCAGTACTTC. This codes for CASSLLRTGGLEQYF.

V and J are TRBV7-2 and TRBJ2-7, with 8 bases matching TRBD2. The junction had 6 bases not matched to a gene; V was cut back by 2 bases and J by 0 bases. The length of the CDR3 is 16 residues. Per germline, CDR1 SGHTA and CDR2 FQGNSA. CDR3 residues: CASSLMASGYSYEQYF. DNA for the CDR3: TGTGCCAGCAGCTTAATGGCTAGCGGGTACTCCTACGAGCAGTACTTC.

The V gene is TRBV29-1, the J gene TRBJ2-1; possible D gene TRBD1, 6 bases. V gave up 7 bases and J gave up 10 bases, with 17 bases separating them. The V gene's germline CDR1 is SQVTM and CDR2 ANQGSEA. This CDR3 has 12 amino acids. The CDR3 loop is CSGRDTSYEQFF. The CDR3 nucleotides are TGCAGCGGCCGGGACACCTCCTACGAGCAGTTCTTC.

This clonotype has more than one count but fewer than ten. This chain uses TRBV20-1 with TRBJ2-7, with 7 bases identical to TRBD1. The J call may not be correct, given that the DNA end is closer to TRBJ2-5. CDR1 is DFQATT, CDR2 SNEGSKA, per germline (reference sequence). This CDR3 spans 12 amino acids. The DNA for the CDR3 is TGCAGTGCTAATGACAGGGTAGGGACCCAGTACTTC. Its protein is CSANDRVGTQYF.

This clonotype was seen more than once but under ten times. The chain links TRBV20-1 to TRBJ1-2, with TRBD1 matching over 7 bases. Germline-derived CDR1 and CDR2 are DFQATT and SNEGSKA (reference sequence). This CDR3 region has 14 residues. Trimming at V came to 2 bases and at J to 6 bases, leaving 9 bases not matched to a gene. The CDR3 region has the DNA TGCAGTGCTAGATCCGACAGGGATTTTAATGGCTACACCTTC. Its protein product is CSARSDRDFNGYTF.

Of note for this clonotype: This could be a read error, since a much larger clone is one nucleotide away. The genes are TRBV6-5 and TRBJ1-2; 7 bases match TRBD1. CDR3 size: 13 residues. In germline, CDR1 is MNHEY, CDR2 SVGAGI. Here the CDR3 reads CASSYSGQYGSTF. For the CDR3, the DNA is TGTGCCAGCAGTTACTCGGGACAGTATGGCTCCACCTTC.

About this clonotype: A read error may explain this, as a much larger clone is one base away. J is TRBJ2-3 and V is TRBV7-2; D is unresolved. Looked up from germline, CDR1 is SGHTA and CDR2 is FQGNSA. Trimming took off 5 bases at V and 2 bases at J, with 11 bases between the two ends. This CDR3 has 14 residues. CDR3 loop: CASSVQPNTDTQYF. CDR3 sequence (DNA): TGTGCCAGCAGCGTGCAGCCTAACACAGATACGCAGTATTTT.

This clonotype was counted between two and nine times. The V gene is TRBV3-1, the J gene TRBJ2-7; D possibly corresponds to TRBD2 (5 bases). Germline values: CDR1 LGHDT, CDR2 YNNKEL (reference sequence). The CDR3 runs 14 residues. With 5 bases removed from V and 0 bases from J, the gap between germline ends came to 11 bases. DNA for the CDR3: TGTGCCAGCAGCTCCCGGACTCACTCCTACGAGCAGTACTTC. Amino acid sequence: CASSSRTHSYEQYF.

The rearrangement links TRBV7-9 to TRBJ2-1, with D perhaps TRBD1 (5 bases). Between the trimmed V and J ends, which lost 3 bases and 1 base, there was a span of 10 bases. The length of the CDR3 is 15 residues. Germline values: CDR1 SEHNR, CDR2 FQNEAQ (reference sequence). The CDR3 coding sequence is TGTGCCAGCAGCTTCGACGCAGGGTCCTACAATGAGCAGTTCTTC. Translating gives CASSFDAGSYNEQFF.

This clonotype was counted a few times. As DNA, the CDR3 is TGTGCCAGCTCACCTTGGGTTCCAGGAGCTAATGAAAAACTGTTTTTT. Protein product: CASSPWVPGANEKLFF. The rearrangement joins TRBV18 to TRBJ1-4; no clear D gene. CDR1 is KGHSH, CDR2 LQKENI, per germline. CDR3 size: 16 residues. Trimming took off 3 bases at V and 3 bases at J, with 14 bases between the two ends.

The chain recombines TRBV7-3 with TRBJ2-3; no reliable D call. Germline V gives CDR1 SGHTA, CDR2 FQGTGA. With 1 base removed from V and 2 bases from J, the gap between germline ends came to 13 bases. The CDR3 covers 16 residues. CDR3 DNA sequence: TGTGCCAGCAGCTTAATGGCGGTCGGCATCACAGATACGCAGTATTTT. Its protein product is CASSLMAVGITDTQYF.

The chain recombines TRBV9 with TRBJ2-2; D unclear. Germline CDR1 reads SGDLS; CDR2 reads YYNGEE. The CDR3 totals 14 residues. Between the trimmed V and J ends, which lost 6 bases and 0 bases, there was a span of 9 bases. CDR3 DNA: TGTGCCAGCACCGGGCAGACGAACACCGGGGAGCTGTTTTTT. Translated: CASTGQTNTGELFF.

This clonotype has more than one count but fewer than ten. CDR3 protein: CASSPLWDGTNNNEQFF. The CDR3 nucleotides are TGTGCCAGCAGCCCATTGTGGGACGGGACTAACAACAATGAGCAGTTCTTC. The V and J genes are TRBV2 and TRBJ2-1; TRBD2 agrees at 7 bases. The germline V gene encodes CDR1 SNHLY and CDR2 FYNNEI. Trimming removed 6 bases from V and 5 bases from J; junction bases left unmatched: 16. This CDR3 is 17 amino acids long.

This chain uses TRBV11-2 with TRBJ2-1; D is ambiguous. The DNA end lines up better with TRBJ2-7; the J call may be wrong. From germline, CDR1 is SGHAT and CDR2 FQNNGV. The CDR3 extends over 14 amino acids. DNA of the CDR3: TGTGCCAGCAGCTTATTAGGGCACTACAATGAGCAGTACTTC. It encodes CASSLLGHYNEQYF.